This T cell receptor (beta chain) is from a study of graft-versus-host responses after intestinal transplantation. Study context: Isolated intestinal, liver-intestinal, or multivisceral transplants had been given to the recipients. Every recipient underwent anti-thymocyte globulin induction, then tacrolimus and steroids for two to four years. Study-wide results and limits: Association was observed between peak circulating GvH clone levels and early post-transplant HvG declines.

Sequencing used immunoSEQ multiplex PCR; TCRdb keeps in-frame clones, though not all of them. This table has approximately 9,700 clones, over 90% appearing once. V lost 3 bases, J lost 1 base, and 6 bases lay in between. The CDR3 is 13 residues long. CDR1 is KGHSH and CDR2 is LQKENI in the germline V gene. As concerns this clone: What it binds is not known.

The sequencing used PBMCs, collected 40 to 45 days after intestinal transplantation. The receptor was isolated from a human patient who received an intestinal transplant, so some T cells may come from the graft donor. The rearrangement uses TRBV18 and TRBJ1-1; no firm D call. In nucleotides, the CDR3 is TGTGCCAGCTCACCGGCCCCGAACACTGAAGCTTTCTTT. Residues: CASSPAPNTEAFF.